These 22 T cell receptor beta chains were sequenced from one sample in a study of cytomegalovirus exposure and HLA in healthy donors. Use of 60 Vbeta and 13 Jbeta primers characterized the PCR. The protocol was immunoSEQ multiplex PCR, while the TCRdb copy is restricted to in-frame clones and leaves out a portion. The repertoire has about 95,000 clones, around 71% of them found once; the top ten carry around 8%. Sequencing was performed on PBMCs. These receptors were obtained from a man between 60 and 75 years old in good health and CMV-seronegative.

V and J are TRBV28 and TRBJ2-3, with TRBD2 identical over 11 bases. CDR1 is MDHEN and CDR2 is SYDVKM in the germline V gene. V lost 7 bases, J lost 9 bases, and 12 bases stayed unmatched. This CDR3 spans 15 amino acids. CDR3 region: CASTQPLAGGRTQYF. The CDR3 bases are TGTGCCAGCACCCAACCGCTAGCGGGAGGACGGACGCAGTATTTT.

Worth noting for this clone: Different DNA sequences within this sample yield the same CDR3. The chain couples TRBV5-1 to TRBJ2-2; 7 bases are shared with TRBD1. The CDR3 loop spans 15 amino acids. V lost 0 bases and J lost 1; bases outside the gene matches: 0. The germline V gene has CDR1 SGHRS and CDR2 YFSETQ. The CDR3 DNA follows: TGCGCCAGCAGCTTGGGGACAGGGAACACCGGGGAGCTGTTTTTT. It encodes CASSLGTGNTGELFF.

This clone was counted a few times. The chain employs TRBV5-6 and TRBJ2-4, with a weak D call TRBD2 (6 bases). The CDR3 is made up of 18 amino acids. Germline V CDR1 and CDR2: SGHDT, YYEEEE. V was cut by 4 bases and J by 0 bases, with 20 bases left in between. CDR3 residues: CASSPATSTELAKNIQYF. The CDR3 DNA reads as TGTGCCAGCAGCCCCGCTACTAGCACTGAACTAGCCAAAAACATTCAGTACTTC.

The chain joins TRBV7-9 to TRBJ2-5, with D possibly being TRBD2 (6 bases). This CDR3 is 13 amino acids long. Looked up from germline, CDR1 is SEHNR and CDR2 is FQNEAQ (reference sequence). Trimming removed 9 bases at V and 3 bases at J, with 14 bases between. In DNA form, the CDR3 reads TGTGCCAGTGTACTAGCCTCGGAAGAGACCCAGTACTTC. This translates into CASVLASEETQYF. Combining the CDR3 with reference TRBV7-9 and TRBJ2-5 gives the whole variable domain DTGVSQNPRHKITKRGQNVTFRCDPISEHNRLYWYRQTLGQGPEFLTYFQNEAQLEKSRLLSDRFSAERPKGSFSTLEIQRTEQGDSAMYLCASVLASEETQYFGPGTRLLVL.

The chain joins TRBV5-5 to TRBJ1-1; D is ambiguous. Per germline, CDR1 SGHKS and CDR2 YYEKEE (reference sequence). The CDR3 runs to 14 residues. The germline V and J ends were trimmed by 5 bases and 2 bases, with 13 bases remaining between them. The CDR3 region is CASRYEGGNTEAFF. The CDR3 DNA follows: TGTGCCAGCAGGTATGAAGGCGGTAACACTGAAGCTTTCTTT.

The chain combines TRBV4-1 with TRBJ2-1, with 8 nucleotides matching TRBD2. The ends lost 1 base at V and 6 bases at J; junction bases unmatched: 5. CDR1 is MGHRA, CDR2 YSYEKL, per germline. The CDR3 is 15 amino acids. The CDR3 DNA sequence: TGCGCCAGCAGCCAAGCACCGGGACTAGTCAATGAGCAGTTCTTC. This encodes CASSQAPGLVNEQFF.

In DNA form, the CDR3 reads TGCGCCAGCAGCTTGGGGGGGGAGCGCGATACGCAGTATTTT. It yields the protein CASSLGGERDTQYF. This chain uses TRBV5-1 with TRBJ2-3; a weak D match, TRBD2 (6 bases). CDR3 size: 14 residues. Germline values: CDR1 SGHRS, CDR2 YFSETQ. With 0 bases removed from V and 6 bases from J, the gap between germline ends came to 11 bases.

This chain uses TRBV19 with TRBJ1-2, with 8 bases fitting TRBD1. CDR1 and CDR2 (germline): LNHDA, SQIVND (reference sequence). After removal of 3 bases from V and 6 bases from J, the junction contained 3 bases not matched to a gene. CDR3 size: 13 residues. The CDR3 sequence is CASSMDRENGYTF. Written as DNA, the CDR3 is TGTGCCAGTAGTATGGACAGGGAGAATGGCTACACCTTC. Drawing the rest from reference TRBV19 and TRBJ1-2, the complete variable domain is DGGITQSPKYLFRKEGQNVTLSCEQNLNHDAMYWYRQDPGQGLRLIYYSQIVNDFQKGDIAEGYSVSREKKESFPLTVTSAQKNPTAFYLCASSMDRENGYTFGSGTRLTVV.

This clone came up a few times. This chain uses TRBV27 with TRBJ1-5, with D unclear. The CDR3 has 12 residues. Germline V CDR1 and CDR2: MNHEY, SMNVEV (reference sequence). With 4 bases removed from V and 4 bases from J, the gap between germline ends came to 5 bases. CDR3 sequence (DNA): TGTGCCAGCAGTTCTTTAAATCAGCCCCAGCATTTT. Its translation: CASSSLNQPQHF.

This chain connects TRBV10-2 to TRBJ2-2, with 7 bases that match TRBD2. Germline CDR1 WSHSY, CDR2 SAAADI. The CDR3 is 14 amino acids. Trimming removed 4 bases from V and 7 bases from J; junction bases left unmatched: 6. This CDR3 reads CASSAVRGDGELFF. The CDR3 nucleotides read TGCGCCAGCAGTGCGGTCCGGGGGGACGGGGAGCTGTTTTTT.

A single count supports this clone. The genes are TRBV19 and TRBJ1-1; no firm D call. The CDR3 is made up of 13 amino acids. The V end was cut by 10 bases, the J end by 1 base, with 13 bases between. Germline V gives CDR1 LNHDA, CDR2 SQIVND (reference sequence). The CDR3 reads CAIRRDPNTEAFF. CDR3 sequence (DNA): TGTGCCATCCGCCGGGATCCGAACACTGAAGCTTTCTTT.

The chain carries TRBV5-4 and TRBJ1-5, with D unresolved. Germline V gives CDR1 SGHNT, CDR2 YYREEE (reference sequence). The CDR3 spans 16 residues. V lost 0 bases and J lost 4, with 14 bases in between. The CDR3 bases are TGTGCCAGCAGCTTGGATGGGAGTACTTCAAATCAGCCCCAGCATTTT. Its translation is CASSLDGSTSNQPQHF.

The chain carries TRBV5-1 and TRBJ2-1, with 7 bases fitting TRBD2. CDR3 length: 14 residues. V was clipped by 0 bases and J by 8 bases; unmatched bases: 5. Germline CDR1 reads SGHRS; CDR2 reads YFSETQ. The CDR3 DNA sequence: TGCGCCAGCAGCTTGGGGGAGGGCCGGTATGAGCAGTTCTTC. Translated: CASSLGEGRYEQFF.

This clone was seen more than once but under ten times. The chain joins TRBV6-1 to TRBJ2-3; D might be TRBD1 (7 bases). Germline CDR1 reads MNHNS; CDR2 reads SASEGT. This CDR3 contains 13 residues. Trimming left V 4 bases short and J 6 bases short, with 11 bases between. CDR3 DNA sequence: TGTGCCAGCAGTGGCCAGGGGGGCGATACGCAGTATTTT. Translation: CASSGQGGDTQYF.

The chain recombines TRBV11-2 with TRBJ1-4; D possibly corresponds to TRBD1 (6 bases). Trimming took off 2 bases at V and 4 bases at J, with 11 bases between the two ends. Germline-derived CDR1 and CDR2 are SGHAT and FQNNGV. The CDR3 sequence is 15 residues long. CDR3 bases: TGTGCCAGCAGCTTATGGGGGCGGAATAATGAAAAACTGTTTTTT. Protein: CASSLWGRNNEKLFF.

This chain uses TRBV6-5 with TRBJ2-7, with D tentatively TRBD1 (5 bases). Germline-derived CDR1 and CDR2 are MNHEY and SVGAGI. V dropped 4 bases and J dropped 1 base, with 11 bases sitting between them. There are 14 residues in the CDR3. CDR3 sequence reads: CASSFTSGSYEQYF. As DNA, the CDR3 is TGTGCCAGCAGTTTTACATCAGGGTCCTACGAGCAGTACTTC.

V gene TRBV6-5 combines with J gene TRBJ1-2, with TRBD1 identical over 8 bases. Trimming removed 2 bases from V and 4 bases from J; junction bases left unmatched: 6. Per germline, CDR1 MNHEY and CDR2 SVGAGI. The CDR3 runs to 15 residues. CDR3 bases: TGTGCCAGCAGTTACCCCGCCGGGACAGGCTATGGCTACACCTTC. Translating gives CASSYPAGTGYGYTF.

The chain links TRBV5-6 to TRBJ2-4, with D possibly being TRBD1 (7 bases). From germline, CDR1 is SGHDT and CDR2 YYEEEE. This CDR3 has 14 residues. V was pared by 3 bases and J by 8 bases, with 15 bases between. The CDR3: CASSSRTGGDIQYF. The DNA for the CDR3 is TGTGCCAGCAGCTCCCGGACAGGAGGGGACATTCAGTACTTC. Supplemented by reference TRBV5-6 and TRBJ2-4, the full variable domain reads DAGVTQSPTHLIKTRGQQVTLRCSPKSGHDTVSWYQQALGQGPQFIFQYYEEEERQRGNFPDRFSGHQFPNYSSELNVNALLLGDSALYLCASSSRTGGDIQYFGAGTRLSVL.

Concerning this clone: Relative to the germline gene, one junction end is altered; a read error may explain this. J is TRBJ2-7 and V is TRBV30; TRBD2 might be the D (5 bases). This CDR3 is 12 amino acids long. Germline values: CDR1 GTSNPN, CDR2 SVGIG (reference sequence). The CDR3 protein is CAWSVPRGRASF. The CDR3 DNA is TGTGCCTGGAGTGTACCCCGGGGTAGGGCTTCGTTC. The full variable domain, completed using reference TRBV30 and TRBJ2-7, is SQTIHQWPATLVQPVGSPLSLECTVEGTSNPNLYWYRQAAGRGLQLLFYSVGIGQISSEVPQNLSASRPQDRQFILSSKKLLLSDSGFYLCAWSVPRGRASFGPGTRLTVT.

This clone was recorded once. The chain links TRBV19 to TRBJ2-6, with TRBD1 matching 8 bases. With V trimmed by 8 bases and J by 0 bases, 0 bases remained unmatched. Germline CDR1 and CDR2: LNHDA and SQIVND (reference sequence). The CDR3 covers 14 residues. CDR3 region: CASGTGSGANVLTF. DNA for the CDR3: TGTGCCAGTGGGACAGGCTCTGGGGCCAACGTCCTGACTTTC.

This chain's CDR3 is CASSLVGGGATETQYF. CDR3 DNA sequence: TGCGCCAGCAGCTTGGTCGGCGGGGGGGCCACGGAGACCCAGTACTTC. The chain recombines TRBV5-1 with TRBJ2-5; 9 nucleotides match TRBD2. There are 16 residues in the CDR3. Germline trimming cut 0 bases from V and 5 bases from J; bases unmatched to any gene: 8. CDR1 and CDR2 from the germline V gene are SGHRS and YFSETQ.

This chain links TRBV6-5 with TRBJ1-1; maybe TRBD1 (5 bases). The V end lost 5 bases, the J end lost 6 bases, and 19 bases lay between the germline ends. Germline CDR1 MNHEY, CDR2 SVGAGI. CDR3 length: 15 residues. This CDR3 reads CASSPTGVSGAEAFF. Written as DNA, the CDR3 is TGTGCCAGCAGTCCCACGGGCGTGTCGGGGGCTGAAGCTTTCTTT.